This is a list of T cell receptor beta chains from one sample in a study of blood T cell repertoires in COVID-19. Assay used: immunoSEQ multiplex PCR; TCRdb lists only in-frame clones, some missing. Of 250,000 to 350,000 clones in the sample, about 82% were seen once. The sample was peripheral blood. All receptors come from a woman aged 45-65 years with acute or convalescent COVID-19. CDR3s include the opening cysteine and the closing phenylalanine or tryptophan. The D gene is left open where the match is weak. Rows may omit the clone size; those that give it use once, few, many or a size class.

abundance: -; d_gene: -; v_gene: TRBV19; j_gene: TRBJ1-5; CDR3aa: CASSRNRVQPQHF; CDR3nt: TGTGCCAGTAGTAGAAACAGGGTTCAGCCCCAGCATTTT
abundance: -; d_gene: -; v_gene: TRBV5-8; j_gene: TRBJ2-1; CDR3aa: CASSKRRAVIYNEQFF; CDR3nt: TGTGCCAGCAGCAAGAGGCGAGCGGTGATCTACAATGAGCAGTTCTTC
abundance: once; d_gene: -; v_gene: TRBV5-1; j_gene: TRBJ1-1; CDR3aa: CASSLSGSNTEAFF; CDR3nt: TGCGCCAGCAGCTTGTCGGGTTCGAACACTGAAGCTTTCTTT
abundance: -; d_gene: -; v_gene: TRBV2; j_gene: TRBJ2-2; CDR3aa: CASSEYRATGELFF; CDR3nt: TGTGCCAGCAGTGAATACAGGGCCACCGGGGAGCTGTTTTTT
abundance: -; d_gene: TRBD2; v_gene: TRBV28; j_gene: TRBJ2-2; CDR3aa: CASSPGLAGGREELFF; CDR3nt: TGTGCCAGCAGTCCGGGACTAGCGGGAGGAAGGGAGGAGCTGTTTTTT
abundance: -; d_gene: TRBD2; v_gene: TRBV3-1/TRBV3-2; j_gene: TRBJ2-1; CDR3aa: CASSQEASGFYNEQFF; CDR3nt: TGTGCCAGCAGCCAAGAGGCTAGCGGATTCTACAATGAGCAGTTCTTC
abundance: -; d_gene: -; v_gene: TRBV6-5; j_gene: TRBJ2-7; CDR3aa: CASSYGMRSQPYEQYF; CDR3nt: TGTGCCAGCAGTTACGGTATGAGGAGCCAGCCCTACGAGCAGTACTTC
abundance: -; d_gene: TRBD1; v_gene: TRBV7-8; j_gene: TRBJ1-1; CDR3aa: CASRYVRDRGPRGTEAFF; CDR3nt: TGTGCCAGCAGATATGTACGGGACAGGGGGCCGCGGGGGACTGAAGCTTTCTTT
abundance: -; d_gene: -; v_gene: TRBV27; j_gene: TRBJ2-5; CDR3aa: CASSTGTLMLEGTQYF; CDR3nt: TGTGCCAGCAGCACCGGGACTTTGATGCTGGAAGGGACCCAGTACTTC
abundance: -; d_gene: TRBD1; v_gene: TRBV6-5; j_gene: TRBJ1-2; CDR3aa: CASSYYRGKGGYTF; CDR3nt: TGTGCCAGCAGTTATTACAGGGGAAAAGGGGGCTACACCTTC
abundance: -; d_gene: -; v_gene: TRBV27; j_gene: TRBJ1-2; CDR3aa: CASSLLSRPSYGYTF; CDR3nt: TGTGCCAGCAGTTTACTGTCCAGGCCATCCTATGGCTACACCTTC
abundance: -; d_gene: -; v_gene: TRBV9; j_gene: TRBJ1-2; CDR3aa: CASSVEGGASYGYTF; CDR3nt: TGTGCCAGCAGCGTAGAGGGGGGGGCCAGCTATGGCTACACCTTC
abundance: -; d_gene: TRBD1; v_gene: TRBV9; j_gene: TRBJ1-2; CDR3aa: CASSAAPQGAHGYTF; CDR3nt: TGTGCCAGCAGCGCCGCCCCCCAGGGGGCTCATGGCTACACCTTC
abundance: -; d_gene: -; v_gene: TRBV27; j_gene: TRBJ1-2; CDR3aa: CASSFRSNYGYTF; CDR3nt: TGTGCCAGCAGTTTCCGGTCTAACTATGGCTACACCTTC
abundance: -; d_gene: -; v_gene: TRBV19; j_gene: TRBJ2-7; CDR3aa: CASSIGGNEQYF; CDR3nt: TGTGCCAGTAGTATCGGAGGAAACGAGCAGTACTTC
abundance: once; d_gene: -; v_gene: TRBV15; j_gene: TRBJ1-3; CDR3aa: CATSTRTSGNTIYF; CDR3nt: TGTGCCACCAGCACCAGAACCTCTGGAAACACCATATATTTT
abundance: -; d_gene: TRBD1; v_gene: TRBV11-2; j_gene: TRBJ1-1; CDR3aa: CASSLQGGTEAFF; CDR3nt: TGTGCCAGCAGCCTACAGGGGGGCACTGAAGCTTTCTTT
abundance: -; d_gene: -; v_gene: TRBV10-3; j_gene: TRBJ1-6; CDR3aa: CAISGFAREASPLHF; CDR3nt: TGTGCCATCAGTGGGTTCGCGAGGGAAGCTTCACCCCTCCACTTT
abundance: -; d_gene: TRBD1; v_gene: TRBV18; j_gene: TRBJ1-3; CDR3aa: CASSPAGTGSGNTIYF; CDR3nt: TGTGCCAGCTCACCAGCCGGGACAGGGAGTGGAAACACCATATATTTT
abundance: -; d_gene: TRBD2; v_gene: TRBV27; j_gene: TRBJ2-7; CDR3aa: CASSLVAGGAYEQYF; CDR3nt: TGTGCCAGCAGTTTGGTAGCGGGAGGAGCCTACGAGCAGTACTTC
abundance: -; d_gene: TRBD2; v_gene: TRBV2; j_gene: TRBJ2-3; CDR3aa: CASRGLLAGGTTDTQYF; CDR3nt: TGTGCCAGCAGGGGGTTACTAGCGGGAGGAACCACAGATACGCAGTATTTT
abundance: -; d_gene: TRBD1; v_gene: TRBV10-2; j_gene: TRBJ1-1; CDR3aa: CASSETTGPNTEAFF; CDR3nt: TGCGCCAGCAGTGAAACGACAGGGCCAAACACTGAAGCTTTCTTT
abundance: -; d_gene: -; v_gene: TRBV7-6; j_gene: TRBJ1-6; CDR3aa: CASSRQAPPYSPLHF; CDR3nt: TGTGCCAGCAGCCGACAGGCCCCACCGTATTCACCCCTCCACTTT
abundance: -; d_gene: -; v_gene: TRBV6-5; j_gene: TRBJ2-7; CDR3aa: CASSYLSGIKYEQYF; CDR3nt: TGTGCCAGCAGTTACTTGAGCGGAATTAAGTACGAGCAGTACTTC
abundance: -; d_gene: -; v_gene: TRBV10-3; j_gene: TRBJ1-5; CDR3aa: CAITRDLNQPQHF; CDR3nt: TGTGCCATCACCCGGGACTTGAATCAGCCCCAGCATTTT
abundance: -; d_gene: TRBD2; v_gene: TRBV23-1; j_gene: TRBJ2-7; CDR3aa: CASSRTLTSGPDEQYF; CDR3nt: TGCGCCAGCAGTCGCACACTGACTAGCGGGCCCGACGAGCAGTACTTC
abundance: -; d_gene: TRBD1; v_gene: TRBV5-1; j_gene: TRBJ2-7; CDR3aa: CASSPRRGQDEQYF; CDR3nt: TGCGCCAGCAGCCCGCGCAGGGGGCAAGACGAGCAGTACTTC
abundance: -; d_gene: TRBD2; v_gene: TRBV9; j_gene: TRBJ2-1; CDR3aa: CASSVLAGSDNEQFF; CDR3nt: TGTGCCAGCAGCGTCCTAGCGGGTTCAGACAATGAGCAGTTCTTC
abundance: -; d_gene: TRBD2; v_gene: TRBV6-4; j_gene: TRBJ2-3; CDR3aa: CASSASGRAAQYF; CDR3nt: TGTGCCAGCTCGGCTAGCGGGAGGGCCGCGCAGTATTTT
abundance: -; d_gene: -; v_gene: TRBV29-1; j_gene: TRBJ2-1; CDR3aa: CSVERQGYNEQFF; CDR3nt: TGCAGCGTTGAGAGGCAGGGTTACAATGAGCAGTTCTTC
abundance: -; d_gene: TRBD2; v_gene: TRBV6-2/TRBV6-3; j_gene: TRBJ2-3; CDR3aa: CASSLGLAGIRDTQYF; CDR3nt: TGTGCCAGCAGCCTCGGACTAGCGGGGATTCGAGATACGCAGTATTTT
abundance: -; d_gene: TRBD1; v_gene: TRBV4-2; j_gene: TRBJ2-7; CDR3aa: CASSQGGQGAGEQYF; CDR3nt: TGTGCCAGCAGCCAAGGAGGACAGGGGGCGGGCGAGCAGTACTTC
abundance: -; d_gene: TRBD1; v_gene: TRBV7-8; j_gene: TRBJ1-5; CDR3aa: CASSTRQGNQPQHF; CDR3nt: TGTGCCAGCAGCACCCGACAGGGAAATCAGCCCCAGCATTTT
abundance: -; d_gene: -; v_gene: TRBV28; j_gene: TRBJ1-1; CDR3aa: CASSFSPWGGYTEAFF; CDR3nt: TGTGCCAGCAGTTTCTCCCCTTGGGGGGGGTACACTGAAGCTTTCTTT
abundance: -; d_gene: -; v_gene: TRBV30; j_gene: TRBJ1-1; CDR3aa: CAWSVDGEVSNTEAFF; CDR3nt: TGTGCCTGGAGTGTAGACGGGGAGGTATCGAACACTGAAGCTTTCTTT
abundance: -; d_gene: TRBD2; v_gene: TRBV24-1; j_gene: TRBJ2-1; CDR3aa: CATSDPTSGSSYNEQFF; CDR3nt: TGTGCCACCAGTGATCCGACTAGCGGGAGCTCCTACAATGAGCAGTTCTTC
abundance: -; d_gene: TRBD2; v_gene: TRBV3-1/TRBV3-2; j_gene: TRBJ2-1; CDR3aa: CASSQEALVYAWTSGRKGHNEQFF; CDR3nt: TGTGCCAGCAGCCAAGAAGCCCTCGTCTACGCTTGGACTAGCGGGAGGAAGGGGCACAATGAGCAGTTCTTC
abundance: -; d_gene: -; v_gene: TRBV11-2; j_gene: TRBJ2-5; CDR3aa: CASSFSVRETQYF; CDR3nt: TGTGCCAGCAGCTTTAGCGTTCGTGAGACCCAGTACTTC
abundance: once; d_gene: TRBD1; v_gene: TRBV28; j_gene: TRBJ1-2; CDR3aa: CASLDRGANYGYTF; CDR3nt: TGTGCCAGCCTTGACAGGGGAGCTAACTATGGCTACACCTTC
abundance: many; d_gene: -; v_gene: TRBV14; j_gene: TRBJ1-3; CDR3aa: CASSQSGNTIYF; CDR3nt: TGTGCCAGCAGCCAATCAGGAAACACCATATATTTT
abundance: -; d_gene: TRBD1; v_gene: TRBV4-3; j_gene: TRBJ2-7; CDR3aa: CASSQDGTGPEQYF; CDR3nt: TGCGCCAGCAGCCAAGATGGGACAGGGCCCGAGCAGTACTTC
abundance: -; d_gene: TRBD1; v_gene: TRBV27; j_gene: TRBJ2-7; CDR3aa: CASSRAPGQAYEQYF; CDR3nt: TGTGCCAGCAGTCGGGCCCCGGGACAGGCTTACGAGCAGTACTTC
abundance: -; d_gene: -; v_gene: TRBV21-1; j_gene: TRBJ2-3; CDR3aa: CASSKGIIAGCTDTQYF; CDR3nt: TGTGCCAGCAGCAAAGGTATTATAGCGGGATGCACAGATACGCAGTATTTT
abundance: -; d_gene: -; v_gene: TRBV11-2; j_gene: TRBJ2-7; CDR3aa: CASSRSGAYEQYF; CDR3nt: TGTGCCAGCAGCAGGTCCGGGGCCTACGAGCAGTACTTC
abundance: -; d_gene: TRBD1; v_gene: TRBV6-1; j_gene: TRBJ1-2; CDR3aa: CASSEWAGGYGYTF; CDR3nt: TGTGCCAGCAGTGAATGGGCAGGGGGCTATGGCTACACCTTC
abundance: -; d_gene: -; v_gene: TRBV7-9; j_gene: TRBJ2-7; CDR3aa: CASSLGNEQYF; CDR3nt: TGTGCCAGCAGCTTAGGTAACGAGCAGTACTTC
abundance: -; d_gene: TRBD1; v_gene: TRBV6-4; j_gene: TRBJ1-2; CDR3aa: CASRAGQGAGGYTF; CDR3nt: TGTGCCAGCAGGGCCGGACAGGGTGCCGGTGGCTACACCTTC
abundance: -; d_gene: TRBD1; v_gene: TRBV7-8; j_gene: TRBJ2-7; CDR3aa: CASSLEGQGIYEQYF; CDR3nt: TGTGCCAGCAGCTTAGAGGGACAGGGCATCTACGAGCAGTACTTC
abundance: -; d_gene: TRBD2; v_gene: TRBV27; j_gene: TRBJ2-7; CDR3aa: CASSFGRTSGNPYEQYF; CDR3nt: TGTGCCAGCAGTTTTGGACGGACTAGCGGGAATCCCTACGAGCAGTACTTC
abundance: -; d_gene: -; v_gene: TRBV24-1; j_gene: TRBJ2-5; CDR3aa: CATSGGRTQETQYF; CDR3nt: TGTGCCACCAGTGGTGGCAGGACACAAGAGACCCAGTACTTC
abundance: -; d_gene: TRBD2; v_gene: TRBV28; j_gene: TRBJ2-4; CDR3aa: CASSLSPGGNIQYF; CDR3nt: TGTGCCAGCAGTTTATCCCCGGGGGGAAACATTCAGTACTTC
abundance: once; d_gene: -; v_gene: TRBV4-1; j_gene: TRBJ1-5; CDR3aa: CASRQNMYSNQPQHF; CDR3nt: TGCGCCAGCAGGCAAAACATGTATAGCAATCAGCCCCAGCATTTT
abundance: -; d_gene: TRBD1; v_gene: TRBV18; j_gene: TRBJ2-7; CDR3aa: CASSAVTATGVSYEQYF; CDR3nt: TGTGCCAGCTCAGCAGTTACAGCTACAGGGGTCTCCTACGAGCAGTACTTC